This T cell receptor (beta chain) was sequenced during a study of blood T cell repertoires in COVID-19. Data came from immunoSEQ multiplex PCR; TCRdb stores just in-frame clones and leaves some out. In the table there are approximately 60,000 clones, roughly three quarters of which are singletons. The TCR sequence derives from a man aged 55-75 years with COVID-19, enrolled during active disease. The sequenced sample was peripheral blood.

The CDR3 sequence: CASRTLAYQETQYF. The CDR3, as DNA: TGTGCCAGCAGAACTCTCGCGTACCAAGAGACCCAGTACTTC. The chain links TRBV6-5 to TRBJ2-5; D is ambiguous. Germline V gene sequence: CDR1 MNHEY, CDR2 SVGAGI. This CDR3 spans 14 amino acids. Trimming took 6 bases from V and 0 from J, leaving 11 bases between them.